This T cell receptor beta chain was identified in a study of blood T cell repertoires in COVID-19. Study as a whole: Spain, Italy and the United States supplied samples that represented acute and convalescent COVID-19. The cDNA or gDNA used as material had been derived from T cells, B-cell-depleted T cells, or PBMCs.

In the original analysis: Researchers report that nucleated cell counts were estimated from reference gene primer amplification. The repertoire was sequenced with immunoSEQ multiplex PCR; TCRdb's copy has only in-frame clones and lacks some. V and J calls plus clone size are reproduced from that table; the DNA served to infer D and trimming. The sample holds 90,000 to 130,000 clones; about nine tenths are singletons and the top ten take around 4.5%. This CDR3 has 13 amino acids. The V and J ends lost 2 bases and 6 bases respectively, with 11 bases between them. The rearrangement links TRBV12-3 or TRBV12-4 to TRBJ2-7; D gene unclear. The sequence was collected from a middle-aged man with acute or convalescent COVID-19. Sequenced input: peripheral blood. CDR3 amino acids: CASSLQSGAEQYF. The CDR3 coding sequence is TGTGCCAGCAGTTTACAATCGGGTGCCGAGCAGTACTTC.